This TCR beta chain was profiled in a study of T cell repertoires in aging, cancer and after chemotherapy. This clonotype was counted a few times. Amplification of TCR beta used genomic DNA extracted from peripheral blood. Multiplex touch-down PCR with TRB-A/B primers amplified rearranged V-D-J TRB sequences. One entry per CDR3 protein results from TCRdb running MiXCR on the multiplex PCR reads. The sample lists more than 10,000 distinct CDR3 sequences; approximately 29% were seen once. Germline CDR1 is MNHNY and CDR2 is SVGAGI (reference sequence). The CDR3 covers 17 residues. Trimming stripped 6 bases from V and 1 base from J, with 21 bases between.

The chain is built from TRBV6-6 and TRBJ1-1; TRBD1 is a possible D gene (5 bases). This receptor was taken from a human donor in good health. The donor label of this sample is uncertain. The sequenced sample was blood. The CDR3 spells CASRSRPRGEGNTEAFF. The DNA for the CDR3 is TGTGCCAGCAGGTCACGGCCGAGGGGAGAGGGGAACACTGAAGCTTTCTTT.